A selection of T cell receptor beta chains follows, all from one sample in a study of cytomegalovirus exposure and HLA in healthy donors. Generated by immunoSEQ multiplex PCR, the TCRdb table keeps only in-frame clones and is missing some. The data contain about 180,000 clones, roughly 80% of them singletons. The sample was PBMCs. All receptors derive from a man aged 35-49 years in good health and CMV-seronegative. Each CDR3 is given with its conserved first and last residue. A D gene is named only where the DNA matches it firmly. Clone size is not always given. Where it is, it says once, few, many or a class for expanded clones.

J: TRBJ2-6
D: TRBD2
size: -
V: TRBV7-8
CDR3: CASSLALAGGPGANVLTF
DNA: TGTGCCAGCAGCTTAGCCCTAGCGGGAGGTCCTGGGGCCAACGTCCTGACTTTC

J: TRBJ1-1
D: TRBD1
size: -
V: TRBV18
CDR3: CASSPDALNRGEAFF
DNA: TGTGCCAGCTCACCGGATGCTCTTAACAGGGGTGAAGCTTTCTTT

J: TRBJ2-7
D: -
size: -
V: TRBV27
CDR3: CASSLTQVSYEQYF
DNA: TGTGCCAGCAGTCTAACACAGGTATCCTACGAGCAGTACTTC

J: TRBJ2-5
D: TRBD1
size: -
V: TRBV5-4
CDR3: CASSRTGVETQYF
DNA: TGTGCCAGCAGCCGGACAGGGGTAGAGACCCAGTACTTC

J: TRBJ2-7
D: -
size: -
V: TRBV11-2
CDR3: CASSFRQAYEQYF
DNA: TGTGCCAGCAGCTTTAGACAGGCGTACGAGCAGTACTTC

J: TRBJ2-7
D: TRBD2
size: -
V: TRBV6-5
CDR3: CASSYRGGSSYEQYF
DNA: TGTGCCAGCAGTTACCGGGGGGGAAGCTCCTACGAGCAGTACTTC

J: TRBJ2-7
D: -
size: -
V: TRBV7-9
CDR3: CASSPRTLSYEQYF
DNA: TGTGCCAGCAGCCCTAGGACACTTAGCTACGAGCAGTACTTC

J: TRBJ2-2
D: -
size: once
V: TRBV21-1
CDR3: CASSNLSGLGTGELFF
DNA: TGTGCCAGCAGCAATTTGTCGGGTTTGGGCACCGGGGAGCTGTTTTTT

J: TRBJ2-7
D: TRBD1
size: -
V: TRBV6-5
CDR3: CASNGQVISYEQYF
DNA: TGTGCCAGCAACGGACAGGTCATCTCCTACGAGCAGTACTTC

J: TRBJ2-1
D: -
size: -
V: TRBV7-2
CDR3: CASSPRKASQTNSNEQFF
DNA: TGTGCCAGCAGCCCAAGAAAAGCTAGCCAAACGAATTCGAATGAGCAGTTCTTC

J: TRBJ2-2
D: -
size: -
V: TRBV7-6
CDR3: CASSNHGTPGGGELFF
DNA: TGTGCCAGCAGCAACCACGGGACTCCTGGTGGCGGGGAGCTGTTTTTT

J: TRBJ1-1
D: -
size: -
V: TRBV28
CDR3: CASSFSGTEAFF
DNA: TGTGCCAGCAGTTTTTCGGGCACTGAAGCTTTCTTT

J: TRBJ2-5
D: TRBD2
size: -
V: TRBV6-1
CDR3: CASSAGTRETQYF
DNA: TGTGCCAGCAGTGCCGGGACTAGAGAGACCCAGTACTTC

J: TRBJ2-1
D: -
size: -
V: TRBV6-5
CDR3: CASKESSYNEQFF
DNA: TGTGCCAGCAAAGAGAGCTCCTACAATGAGCAGTTCTTC

J: TRBJ2-3
D: TRBD2
size: -
V: TRBV4-2
CDR3: CASSQVGKREVLVQSDTQYF
DNA: TGTGCCAGCAGCCAAGTTGGTAAGCGGGAAGTCCTAGTTCAATCAGATACGCAGTATTTT

J: TRBJ1-3
D: -
size: -
V: TRBV5-6
CDR3: CASSLRGSSGNTIYF
DNA: TGTGCCAGCAGCTTGAGAGGGTCCTCTGGAAACACCATATATTTT

J: TRBJ2-7
D: TRBD2
size: once
V: TRBV9
CDR3: CASSAGTSGTYEQYF
DNA: TGTGCCAGCAGCGCCGGGACTAGCGGTACCTACGAGCAGTACTTC

J: TRBJ2-7
D: TRBD1
size: few
V: TRBV6-5
CDR3: CASSRTGSYEQYF
DNA: TGTGCCAGCAGTAGGACAGGGAGCTACGAGCAGTACTTC

J: TRBJ1-4
D: -
size: once
V: TRBV19
CDR3: CASSSTDATNEKLFF
DNA: TGTGCCAGTAGTTCGACTGATGCAACTAATGAAAAACTGTTTTTT

J: TRBJ1-1
D: -
size: -
V: TRBV28
CDR3: CASRTRGFMNTEAFF
DNA: TGTGCCAGCAGAACCCGGGGGTTTATGAACACTGAAGCTTTCTTT

J: TRBJ1-5
D: -
size: few
V: TRBV7-2
CDR3: CASSLGSLGGYQPQHF
DNA: TGTGCCAGCAGCTTAGGAAGCCTTGGAGGGTATCAGCCCCAGCATTTT

J: TRBJ1-2
D: TRBD1
size: -
V: TRBV6-1
CDR3: CASSPTGGLYGYTF
DNA: TGTGCCAGCAGCCCGACAGGGGGGCTATATGGCTACACCTTC